Listed below are T cell receptor beta chains from one sample, sequenced in a study of cytomegalovirus exposure and HLA in healthy donors. Sequencing was performed with immunoSEQ multiplex PCR; in TCRdb, only in-frame clones are kept and a portion is missing. The sample records 150,000 to 200,000 clones, roughly 87% being singletons. Sequencing used PBMCs. Every receptor here comes from a girl under three years old in good health and CMV-seronegative. Each CDR3 is given without its conserved first and last residue. The order of the fields is V gene, J gene, CDR3 protein.

v_gene: TRBV7-3; j_gene: TRBJ2-7; CDR3aa: ASSMGLGGSYEQY
v_gene: TRBV4-2; j_gene: TRBJ2-2; CDR3aa: ASRARLAANTGELF
v_gene: TRBV7-9; j_gene: TRBJ2-1; CDR3aa: ASGPSLAGGLPF
v_gene: TRBV7-9; j_gene: TRBJ2-3; CDR3aa: ASSLFLHRDTDTQY
v_gene: TRBV9; j_gene: TRBJ1-3; CDR3aa: ASSRGDSGNTIY
v_gene: TRBV7-9; j_gene: TRBJ2-7; CDR3aa: SSSDSDSSYEQY
v_gene: TRBV4-1; j_gene: TRBJ2-5; CDR3aa: ASSQISGEHQETQY
v_gene: TRBV4-1; j_gene: TRBJ2-7; CDR3aa: ASSQVGGLYSYEQY
v_gene: TRBV18; j_gene: TRBJ1-1; CDR3aa: ASSLAGNTEAF
v_gene: TRBV5-6; j_gene: TRBJ1-2; CDR3aa: ASSLGNGVGYT
v_gene: TRBV5-1; j_gene: TRBJ2-3; CDR3aa: ASSPAGGTDTQY
v_gene: TRBV6-1; j_gene: TRBJ1-2; CDR3aa: ASGPGQDPYGYT
v_gene: TRBV2; j_gene: TRBJ2-5; CDR3aa: ASSVTGFGETQY
v_gene: TRBV5-4; j_gene: TRBJ2-1; CDR3aa: ASSLREPYSEQF
v_gene: TRBV23-1; j_gene: TRBJ2-7; CDR3aa: ASSQSGIPRYEQY
v_gene: TRBV2; j_gene: TRBJ2-1; CDR3aa: ASLAGLAGGLYNEQF
v_gene: TRBV5-1; j_gene: TRBJ2-3; CDR3aa: ASSLGLDGTDTQY
v_gene: TRBV12-5; j_gene: TRBJ2-7; CDR3aa: ASGLVLGTDYEQY
v_gene: TRBV9; j_gene: TRBJ2-3; CDR3aa: ASSGQRGGQGTQY
v_gene: TRBV9; j_gene: TRBJ2-1; CDR3aa: ASSPRLAGYGNEQF
v_gene: TRBV6-1; j_gene: TRBJ1-1; CDR3aa: ASSDRGRTEAF
v_gene: TRBV19; j_gene: TRBJ1-6; CDR3aa: ASSHRGFRDQSPLH
v_gene: TRBV7-9; j_gene: TRBJ2-2; CDR3aa: ASSTLLAGVVTGELF
v_gene: TRBV10-3; j_gene: TRBJ2-7; CDR3aa: AISDEVSYEQY
v_gene: TRBV9; j_gene: TRBJ2-7; CDR3aa: ASSVGATYEQY
v_gene: TRBV10-3; j_gene: TRBJ2-6; CDR3aa: AGRTGAGANVLT
v_gene: TRBV4-1; j_gene: TRBJ1-2; CDR3aa: ASRATGTNYGYT